Below, 17 T cell receptor beta chains from the same sample are listed, as sequenced in a study of tumor and adjacent non-tumor tissue in lung cancer. The library came from three nested PCR rounds adapted from ARM-PCR protocols. Via MiXCR, TCRdb re-called the multiplex PCR reads, giving one row per CDR3 protein. The table has fewer than 100,000 distinct CDR3 sequences, more than 65% seen once; the top ten hold 21%. This sample's RNA came from whole unsorted tissue. Distant lung tissue was collected more than 3 cm away from the tumor edge. Sample: distant non-tumor lung tissue. These receptors were taken from a woman aged 50 to 60 with non-small cell lung cancer.

As for this clonotype: The germline gene is not matched at one end of the junction; a read error may be the cause. The V call is TRBV6-6, the J call TRBJ2-3, with D tentatively TRBD1 (5 bases). This CDR3 region has 14 residues. Germline V gene data show CDR1 as MNHNY and CDR2 as SVGAGI (reference sequence). The CDR3 DNA reads as TGTGCCAGTACTGAAGACAGTGCCACACATACGCATTATTTT. It translates to CASTEDSATHTHYF.

The V and J genes are TRBV5-1 and TRBJ2-5, with 11 bases lining up with TRBD2. Losses at the gene ends were 3 bases for V and 4 bases for J; bases not matched to a gene: 11. The CDR3 length is 17 residues. The germline gives CDR1 SGHRS, CDR2 YFSETQ. The CDR3 DNA follows: TGCGCCAGCAGCTCCCCCCTTAGCGGGAGGGACCGAGAGACCCAGTACTTC. Amino acids: CASSSPLSGRDRETQYF.

This clonotype was detected a few times. This likely comes from a read error, as the CDR3 has no conserved phenylalanine or tryptophan at its end. The chain couples TRBV11-2 to TRBJ2-1, with TRBD2 matching over 11 bases. The CDR3 is made up of 15 amino acids. Germline-derived CDR1 and CDR2 are SGHAT and FQNNGV. Trimming took 0 bases from V and 9 from J; bases not matched to a gene: 4. CDR3 sequence reads: CASSLEASGRTEQFL. As DNA, the CDR3 is TGTGCCAGCAGCTTAGAGGCTAGCGGGAGGACTGAGCAGTTCCTC.

V and J are TRBV12-1 and TRBJ2-5. TRBV12-1 is an annotated pseudogene. This CDR3 is built from 14 residues. CDR3: CASSFRSVQETQYF. For the CDR3, the DNA is TGTGCAAGCAGCTTTCGTTCAGTGCAAGAGACCCAGTACTTC.

This clonotype was counted once. The chain joins TRBV6-2 or TRBV6-3 to TRBJ2-1; 8 bases map to TRBD2. V shed 8 bases, J shed 4 bases, and the junction held 13 bases outside the gene matches. The CDR3 spans 16 residues. Germline V gives CDR1 MNHEY, CDR2 SVGEGT. The CDR3, as DNA: TGTGCCAGCTCCCCGGGGGGGGCGGGGTTATACAATGAGCAGTTCTTC. Translation gives CASSPGGAGLYNEQFF.

At least ten counts were recorded for this clonotype. The chain combines TRBV6-1 with TRBJ2-3; possible D gene TRBD1, 5 bases. Trimming shortened V by 6 bases and J by 5 bases, and 12 bases separated the two germline ends. The CDR3 consists of 13 residues. Germline V gives CDR1 MNHNS, CDR2 SASEGT. The CDR3 protein is CASSIPGLDTQYF. The DNA of the CDR3 is TGTGCCAGCAGCATTCCAGGGTTAGATACGCAGTATTTT.

As for this clonotype: This likely comes from a read error, as the CDR3 has no conserved phenylalanine or tryptophan at its end. It is unclear where the CDR3 begins or ends on the DNA, so no DNA is shown, and the CDR3 is as TCRdb lists it. The J gene is TRBJ1-1, the V gene TRBV29-1. From its first to its last residue, the CDR3 has 13 amino acids. Germline CDR1 is SQVTM and CDR2 is ANQGSEA. CDR3 amino acids: CSIGRPMNTEVFI.

Points on this clonotype: The CDR3 does not close with the conserved phenylalanine or tryptophan, likely indicating a read error. The V and J genes are TRBV5-5 and TRBJ2-3, with no clear D. The CDR3 covers 13 residues. The germline V and J ends were trimmed by 4 bases and 2 bases, with 8 bases remaining between them. CDR1 is SGHKS and CDR2 is YYEKEE in the germline V gene (reference sequence). The CDR3 DNA sequence: TGTGCCAGCAGCAACGACACCACAGATACGCAGTATTTA. It yields the protein CASSNDTTDTQYL.

Details on this clonotype: A junction boundary mismatches the germline segment, possibly from a read error. The chain recombines TRBV6-2 or TRBV6-3 with TRBJ2-1; tentatively, D is TRBD1 (6 bases). The CDR3 has 15 residues. Germline loops: CDR1 MNHEY, CDR2 SVGEGT. CDR3 DNA: TGTGCCGGCAGCCCCCGGGACATCTCCTACAATGAGCAGTTCTTC. This translates into CAGSPRDISYNEQFF.

A remark on this clonotype: A junction boundary mismatches the germline segment, possibly from a read error. The CDR3 nucleotides read TGTGCCTGCAGCTTCAGTCAAACTGGAAACACCATATATTTC. Encoded protein: CACSFSQTGNTIYF. The chain uses TRBV7-8 and TRBJ1-3, with D uncertain. The CDR3 extends over 14 amino acids. Germline V gene sequence: CDR1 SGHVS, CDR2 FQNEAQ.

This clonotype was recorded many times. The CDR3 bases are TGCAGTGCTAGTCCCCGAGGGCAGCCCCAGCATTTT. Amino acids: CSASPRGQPQHF. The chain employs TRBV20-1 and TRBJ1-5; D is ambiguous. The CDR3 is 12 amino acids. Trimming took 3 bases from V and 7 from J, leaving 10 bases between them. Germline V lookup: CDR1 DFQATT, CDR2 SNEGSKA (reference sequence).

With respect to this clonotype: The junction shows a germline mismatch at one end, possibly a read error. The V gene is TRBV6-6, the J gene TRBJ1-2; D is unresolved. The germline gives CDR1 MNHNY, CDR2 SVGAGI (reference sequence). The CDR3 sequence is 14 residues long. CDR3 in DNA: TGTGCCAGCAGTTACTTCGCGGAGGCTAATGGCTATACCTTC. It yields the protein CASSYFAEANGYTF.

This chain links TRBV10-3 with TRBJ1-1, with D tentatively TRBD1 (6 bases). Germline loops: CDR1 ENHRY, CDR2 SYGVKD. Trimming pared 2 bases from V and 11 bases from J, leaving 18 bases between. The CDR3 has 14 residues. The CDR3: CAISEDQGTRRAFF. The CDR3 coding sequence is TGTGCCATCAGTGAGGATCAGGGGACTCGACGGGCTTTCTTT.

The rearrangement joins TRBV10-2 to TRBJ2-3; the D gene could be TRBD1 or TRBD2 (5 bases each). Germline V CDR1 and CDR2: WSHSY, SAAADI. The CDR3 is 14 amino acids. Trimming shortened V by 7 bases and J by 5 bases, and 16 bases separated the two germline ends. The CDR3 DNA reads as TGCGCCAGCAACGGGACGGAACTCAGAGATACGCAGTATTTT. It specifies CASNGTELRDTQYF.

Turning to this clonotype: At one end the junction does not follow the germline gene, possibly because of a read error. The chain employs TRBV12-3 or TRBV12-4 and TRBJ2-2; TRBD1 agrees at 7 bases. The CDR3 totals 15 residues. Here the CDR3 DNA reads TGTGTCAGCAGTTTGACAGGGCCGGACACCGGGGAGCTGTTTTTT. Translation: CVSSLTGPDTGELFF.

Of note for this clonotype: An end of the junction differs from the germline gene, which may be a read error. This chain connects TRBV5-4 to TRBJ2-5; D gene unclear. There are 13 residues in the CDR3. In germline, CDR1 is SGHNT, CDR2 YYREEE (reference sequence). CDR3 in DNA: TGTGCCAGCAGCTTGATACCCGGTGAGATCCAGTACTTC. Protein sequence: CASSLIPGEIQYF.

This clonotype was counted at least ten times. The chain recombines TRBV20-1 with TRBJ2-5, with D possibly matching TRBD1 (5 bases). Trimming left V 6 bases short and J 2 bases short, with 10 bases between. Germline V gives CDR1 DFQATT, CDR2 SNEGSKA (reference sequence). The CDR3 spans 12 residues. The CDR3 bases are TGCAGTGCCGCTTCAGGGCAAGAGACCCAGTACTTC. This codes for CSAASGQETQYF.